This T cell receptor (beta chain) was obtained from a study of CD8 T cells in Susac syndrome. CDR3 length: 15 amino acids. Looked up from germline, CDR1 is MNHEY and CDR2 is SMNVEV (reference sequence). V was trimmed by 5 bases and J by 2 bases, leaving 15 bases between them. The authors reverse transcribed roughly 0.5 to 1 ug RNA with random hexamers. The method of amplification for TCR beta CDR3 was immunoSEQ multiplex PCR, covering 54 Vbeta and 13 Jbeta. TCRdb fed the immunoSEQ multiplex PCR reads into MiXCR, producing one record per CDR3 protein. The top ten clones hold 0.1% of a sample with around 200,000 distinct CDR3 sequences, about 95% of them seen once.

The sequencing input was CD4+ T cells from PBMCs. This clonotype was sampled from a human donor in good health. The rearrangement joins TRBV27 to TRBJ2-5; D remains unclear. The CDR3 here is CASSPLGIIQETQYF. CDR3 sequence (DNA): TGTGCCAGCAGTCCTCTGGGGATAATACAAGAGACCCAGTACTTC.